This T cell receptor (beta chain) was identified during a study of radiotherapy plus CTLA-4 blockade in lung cancer. The overall study: Objective responses were seen in over 15% of patients, disease control in about 33%.

This clone was observed a single time. This CDR3 region has 13 residues. The germline CDR1 and CDR2 sequences are SGHRS and YFSETQ. Between the trimmed V and J ends, which lost 4 bases and 3 bases, there was a span of 11 bases. The repertoire was sequenced with immunoSEQ multiplex PCR; TCRdb's copy has only in-frame clones and lacks some. This sample has roughly 53,000 clones; about 83% occur once, and the top ten carry about 5%. Sequenced here: peripheral blood, sampled from a patient treated with radiotherapy plus ipilimumab. The chain couples TRBV5-1 to TRBJ2-7; D may be TRBD1 (6 bases). The TCR originated in a human donor with non-small cell lung cancer whose response to radiotherapy plus ipilimumab could not be evaluated. CDR3 protein: CASSRGQNYEQYF. The CDR3 bases are TGCGCCAGCAGCCGAGGACAGAACTACGAGCAGTACTTC.